These T cell receptor beta chains were read from a single sample in a study of T cell repertoires in cytomegalovirus infection. TCRdb analysed the reads with MiXCR anew, one entry per CDR3 protein. The sample lists hundreds of thousands of distinct CDR3 sequences; roughly 36% were seen once. No antigen has been assigned to these receptors. The sample here was cultured PBMCs, taken from culture after CMV antigen stimulation. These receptors were taken from a human donor in good health (CMV status not recorded). Some clones in this sample may be carry-over from other donors' samples. Each CDR3 is given with its conserved first and last residue. D genes are given only for firm matches. Part of the rows lack a size; the others show once, few, many or a class for expanded clones.

J gene: TRBJ2-1
V gene: TRBV19
D gene: .
clone size: once
CDR3 DNA: TGTGCCAGTAGTATAGGTAAGGAGCCCATCGGTGAGCAGTTCTTC
CDR3 protein: CASSIGKEPIGEQFF

J gene: TRBJ1-6
V gene: TRBV28
D gene: TRBD1
clone size: few
CDR3 DNA: TGTGCCAGCAGCCTAGGGGGCTCGGGATCACCCCTCCACTTT
CDR3 protein: CASSLGGSGSPLHF

J gene: TRBJ2-5
V gene: TRBV7-9
D gene: .
clone size: once
CDR3 DNA: TGTGCCAGCAGCCGCGGCAGGGGCCTGAAGAACCAGTACTTC
CDR3 protein: CASSRGRGLKNQYF

J gene: TRBJ1-2
V gene: TRBV4-3
D gene: .
clone size: .
CDR3 DNA: TGCGCCACCGCGCACGTTCCACAGACGGTCAATGTCGGCTACACCTTC
CDR3 protein: CATAHVPQTVNVGYTF

J gene: TRBJ1-4
V gene: TRBV7-9
D gene: .
clone size: few
CDR3 DNA: TGTGCCAGCAGCCTAGCGGGGCGGCTCGGTGAAAAACTGTTTTTT
CDR3 protein: CASSLAGRLGEKLFF

J gene: TRBJ1-3
V gene: TRBV20-1
D gene: TRBD1
clone size: .
CDR3 DNA: TGCAGTGCTAGAGATCCCGGGACAGTAATATATTTT
CDR3 protein: CSARDPGTVIYF

J gene: TRBJ1-5
V gene: TRBV20-1
D gene: .
clone size: .
CDR3 DNA: TGCAGTGCTAGAGATTTACAGGGTGGTCAGCCCCAGCATTTT
CDR3 protein: CSARDLQGGQPQHF

J gene: TRBJ2-5
V gene: TRBV7-6
D gene: .
clone size: few
CDR3 DNA: TGTGCCAGCAGCTTATACAAGAAAGAGACCCAGTACTTC
CDR3 protein: CASSLYKKETQYF

J gene: TRBJ2-1
V gene: TRBV20-1
D gene: TRBD2
clone size: .
CDR3 DNA: TGCAGTACGTCCCCTAGCGGGAGCTACAATGAGCAGTTCTTC
CDR3 protein: CSTSPSGSYNEQFF

J gene: TRBJ2-4
V gene: TRBV4-1
D gene: .
clone size: few
CDR3 DNA: TGCGCCAGCAGCCAAGACCGGATAGCCAAAAACATTCAGTACTTC
CDR3 protein: CASSQDRIAKNIQYF

J gene: TRBJ2-5
V gene: TRBV11-2
D gene: TRBD1
clone size: few
CDR3 DNA: TGTGCCAGCAGCCCCTGGGACAGAGGAAAAGAAGAGACCCAGTACTTC
CDR3 protein: CASSPWDRGKEETQYF

J gene: TRBJ1-2
V gene: TRBV10-3
D gene: .
clone size: .
CDR3 DNA: TGTGCCATCAGTGGAGGGCCCAGGCCCTATGGCTACACCTTC
CDR3 protein: CAISGGPRPYGYTF

J gene: TRBJ2-1
V gene: TRBV4-1
D gene: .
clone size: .
CDR3 DNA: TGCGCCAGCAGCCCAAGATCCCTAAGCGATGAGCAGTTCTTC
CDR3 protein: CASSPRSLSDEQFF

J gene: TRBJ2-5
V gene: TRBV20-1
D gene: TRBD2
clone size: .
CDR3 DNA: TGCACAGTTAGCGGGGGTGGCGCAGAGACCCAGTACTTC
CDR3 protein: CTVSGGGAETQYF

J gene: TRBJ1-6
V gene: TRBV20-1
D gene: .
clone size: .
CDR3 DNA: TGCAGTGCGTCCAGGTCCTATAATTCACCCCTCCACTTT
CDR3 protein: CSASRSYNSPLHF

J gene: TRBJ2-7
V gene: TRBV4-3
D gene: TRBD2
clone size: .
CDR3 DNA: TGCGCCAGCAGCCAAGGCCTCGCGGGACTAGCGGACGAGCAGTACTTC
CDR3 protein: CASSQGLAGLADEQYF

J gene: TRBJ2-7
V gene: TRBV6-1
D gene: .
clone size: few
CDR3 DNA: TGTGCCAGCAGTGAAGTTACCAGGGGCTACGAGCAGTACTTC
CDR3 protein: CASSEVTRGYEQYF

J gene: TRBJ2-1
V gene: TRBV7-6
D gene: TRBD1
clone size: few
CDR3 DNA: TGTGCCAGCAGCCCCTCACAGGGGGCCTACTACAATGAGCAGTTCTTC
CDR3 protein: CASSPSQGAYYNEQFF

J gene: TRBJ1-2
V gene: TRBV12-3/TRBV12-4
D gene: .
clone size: .
CDR3 DNA: TGTGCCAGCAGTAACACGGACGGCTTATCCTATGGCTACACCTTC
CDR3 protein: CASSNTDGLSYGYTF

J gene: TRBJ1-1
V gene: TRBV7-9
D gene: .
clone size: few
CDR3 DNA: TGTGCCAGCAGCCCGAACCGTTTGGGCGCCACAGAAGCTTTCTTT
CDR3 protein: CASSPNRLGATEAFF